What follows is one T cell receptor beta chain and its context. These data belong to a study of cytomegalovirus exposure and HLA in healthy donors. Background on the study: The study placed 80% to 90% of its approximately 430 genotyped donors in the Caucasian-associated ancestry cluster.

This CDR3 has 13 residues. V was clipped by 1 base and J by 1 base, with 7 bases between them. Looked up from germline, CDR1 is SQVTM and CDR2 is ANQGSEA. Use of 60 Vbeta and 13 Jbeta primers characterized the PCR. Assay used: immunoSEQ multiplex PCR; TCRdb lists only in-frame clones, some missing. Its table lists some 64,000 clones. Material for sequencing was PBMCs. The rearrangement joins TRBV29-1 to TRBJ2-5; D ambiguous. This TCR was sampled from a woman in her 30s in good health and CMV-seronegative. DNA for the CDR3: TGCAGCGTTGAAGTACAGACCCAAGAGACCCAGTACTTC. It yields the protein CSVEVQTQETQYF. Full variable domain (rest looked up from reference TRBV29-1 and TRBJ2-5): SAVISQKPSRDICQRGTSLTIQCQVDSQVTMMFWYRQQPGQSLTLIATANQGSEATYESGFVIDKFPISRPNLTFSTLTVSNMSPEDSSIYLCSVEVQTQETQYFGPGTRLLVL.